This T cell receptor beta chain was retrieved from a study of T cell changes during pregnancy in multiple sclerosis. Germline CDR1 PRHDT, CDR2 FYEKMQ (reference sequence). The CDR3 has 15 residues. Trimming pared 6 bases from V and 0 bases from J, leaving 12 bases between. TCRdb keeps only in-frame clones here, not all; method: immunoSEQ multiplex PCR. The table shows about 48,000 clones, with 80% to 90% occurring only once. The sequencing used CD4+ T cells from peripheral blood mononuclear cells, collected in the second trimester of pregnancy. The V gene is TRBV13, the J gene TRBJ2-1, with TRBD2 as a possible D gene (6 bases). The TCR originated in a female donor with multiple sclerosis, enrolled in a pregnancy study. The CDR3 protein is CASRSGESSYNEQFF. The DNA of the CDR3 is TGTGCCAGCAGATCGGGGGAGAGCTCCTACAATGAGCAGTTCTTC.